In its sample, the clone carrying this TCR beta chain was seen many times. There are 15 residues in the CDR3. The V and J ends lost 1 base and 5 bases respectively, with 14 bases between them. Germline CDR1 is LGHNA and CDR2 is YSLEER. This specimen belongs to a study of T cells in Graves' hyperthyroidism and ophthalmopathy. RNA transcripts served as the template for amplifying TCR beta CDR3 regions. First-round RT-PCR of the TCR CDR3 relied on the HTBI primer set. TCRdb reprocessed the multiplex PCR reads with MiXCR, giving one entry per CDR3 protein. The table records 360,000 or so distinct CDR3 sequences, 15% to 20% of them present only once.

The sequence derives from a woman aged 40 to 50 with Graves' ophthalmopathy. Sequenced sample: blood. The chain joins TRBV4-3 to TRBJ1-2; no firm D call. The DNA of the CDR3 is TGCGCCAGCAGCCAAGGCGCGGGAATACGGTATGGCTACACCTTC. It translates to CASSQGAGIRYGYTF.